Following are 8 T cell receptor beta chains from one sample sequenced in a study of blood T cell repertoires in COVID-19. The assay was immunoSEQ multiplex PCR, and TCRdb's table has in-frame clones only and misses some. The repertoire holds 310,000 or so clones, with about 85% as singletons. Input material: PBMCs or T cells enriched from blood (not recorded which). The source of these receptors is a woman in her 30s who had recovered from COVID-19.

This rearrangement joins TRBV7-9 to TRBJ1-2; TRBD1 matches at 9 bases. CDR1 and CDR2 (germline): SEHNR, FQNEAQ (reference sequence). Trimming took 3 bases from V and 2 from J; bases not matched to a gene: 1. CDR3 length equals 14 residues. The CDR3 region has the DNA TGTGCCAGCAGCTTGGGGACAGGGAACTATGGCTACACCTTC. This gives the protein CASSLGTGNYGYTF.

V and J are TRBV27 and TRBJ1-1; D is perhaps TRBD1 (5 bases). The CDR3 spans 14 residues. The V gene's germline CDR1 is MNHEY and CDR2 SMNVEV (reference sequence). V lost 3 bases and J 4 bases, leaving 12 bases between the germline ends. The CDR3 region is CASSLGGGGTEAFF. DNA of the CDR3: TGTGCCAGCAGTTTGGGGGGGGGAGGCACTGAAGCTTTCTTT.

The chain joins TRBV5-1 to TRBJ1-5, with D possibly TRBD1 on 6 matching bases. The CDR3 runs 15 residues. The V end was cut by 1 base, the J end by 3 bases, with 11 bases between. The germline CDR1 and CDR2 sequences are SGHRS and YFSETQ. The CDR3 protein is CASSLTGTHNQPQHF. CDR3 in DNA: TGCGCCAGCAGCTTGACAGGGACCCACAATCAGCCCCAGCATTTT.

The J gene is TRBJ2-7, the V gene TRBV14; the D gene is possibly TRBD1 (6 bases). V was shortened by 2 bases and J by 7 bases, with 21 bases between the two germline ends. CDR3 length: 16 residues. The germline gives CDR1 SGHDN, CDR2 FVKESK. The CDR3 reads CASSQTKGQTLREQYF. The CDR3 nucleotides are TGTGCCAGCAGCCAAACGAAAGGACAGACCCTACGTGAGCAGTACTTC.

This clone was counted only a few times. This chain links TRBV5-1 with TRBJ2-5; D uncertain. The V end was cut by 0 bases, the J end by 2 bases, with 11 bases between. The V gene's germline CDR1 is SGHRS and CDR2 YFSETQ. This CDR3 region has 15 residues. CDR3 nucleotide sequence: TGCGCCAGCAGCTTGGTTGCTAGTGGGCAAGAGACCCAGTACTTC. Residues: CASSLVASGQETQYF.

This clone came up a few times. This chain uses TRBV7-8 with TRBJ1-1, with D uncertain. CDR3 size: 13 residues. CDR1 SGHVS and CDR2 FQNEAQ come from the germline V gene. Trimming shortened V by 4 bases and J by 4 bases, and 10 bases separated the two germline ends. In DNA, the CDR3 is TGTGCCAGCAGCTCGCTATTGAGCACTGAAGCTTTCTTT. Encoded protein: CASSSLLSTEAFF.

The chain links TRBV4-3 to TRBJ1-1; D is undetermined. Germline loops: CDR1 LGHNA, CDR2 YSLEER. Trimming removed 3 bases at V and 1 base at J, with 15 bases between. The CDR3 loop spans 16 amino acids. The CDR3 nucleotides are TGCGCCAGCAGCCAGCCACCCTGGGGAGGGAACACTGAAGCTTTCTTT. Translation: CASSQPPWGGNTEAFF.

The CDR3 DNA reads TGCGCCAGCAGCCAGGCTAGCTCCTATAATTCACCCCTCCACTTT. Protein product: CASSQASSYNSPLHF. The chain employs TRBV4-1 and TRBJ1-6; D gene unclear. In germline, CDR1 is MGHRA, CDR2 YSYEKL. The germline V and J ends were trimmed by 3 bases and 0 bases, with 6 bases remaining between them. This CDR3 is built from 15 residues.